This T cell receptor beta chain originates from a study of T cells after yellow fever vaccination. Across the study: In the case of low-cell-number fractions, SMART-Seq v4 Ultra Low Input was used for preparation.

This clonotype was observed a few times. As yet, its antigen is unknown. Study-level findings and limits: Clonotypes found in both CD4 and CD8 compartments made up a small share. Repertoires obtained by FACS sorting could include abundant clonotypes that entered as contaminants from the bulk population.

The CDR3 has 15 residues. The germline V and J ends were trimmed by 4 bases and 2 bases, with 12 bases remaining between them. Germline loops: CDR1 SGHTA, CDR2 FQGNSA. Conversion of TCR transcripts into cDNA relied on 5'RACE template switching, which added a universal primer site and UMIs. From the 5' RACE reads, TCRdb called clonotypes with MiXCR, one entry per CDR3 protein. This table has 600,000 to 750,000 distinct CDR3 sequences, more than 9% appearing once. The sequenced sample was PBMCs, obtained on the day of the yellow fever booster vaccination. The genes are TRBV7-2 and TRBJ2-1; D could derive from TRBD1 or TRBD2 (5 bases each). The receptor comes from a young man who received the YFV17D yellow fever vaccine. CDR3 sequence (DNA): TGTGCCAGCAGCTCCACCGGGGCAGCCTACAATGAGCAGTTCTTC. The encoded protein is CASSSTGAAYNEQFF.